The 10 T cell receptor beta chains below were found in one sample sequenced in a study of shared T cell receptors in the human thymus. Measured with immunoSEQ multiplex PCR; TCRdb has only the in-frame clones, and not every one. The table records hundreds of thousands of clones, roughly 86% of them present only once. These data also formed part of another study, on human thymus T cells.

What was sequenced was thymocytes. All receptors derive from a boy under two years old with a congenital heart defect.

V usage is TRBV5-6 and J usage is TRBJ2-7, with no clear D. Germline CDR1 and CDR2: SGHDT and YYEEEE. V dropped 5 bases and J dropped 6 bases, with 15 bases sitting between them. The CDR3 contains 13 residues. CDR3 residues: CASRRALVSEQYF. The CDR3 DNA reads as TGTGCCAGCAGACGAGCCTTGGTTAGCGAGCAGTACTTC.

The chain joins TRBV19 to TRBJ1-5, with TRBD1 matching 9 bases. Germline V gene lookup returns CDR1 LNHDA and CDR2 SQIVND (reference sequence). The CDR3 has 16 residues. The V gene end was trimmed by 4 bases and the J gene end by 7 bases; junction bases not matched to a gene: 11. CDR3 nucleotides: TGTGCCAGTAGTAATACAGGGGGCGAGACTAACCAGCCCCAGCATTTT. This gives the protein CASSNTGGETNQPQHF.

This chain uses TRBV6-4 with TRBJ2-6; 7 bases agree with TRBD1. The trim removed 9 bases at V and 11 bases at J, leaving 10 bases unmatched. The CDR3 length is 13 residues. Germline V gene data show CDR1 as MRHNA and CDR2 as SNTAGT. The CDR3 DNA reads TGTGCCAGAAGACAGGGTACTCTCCACGTCCTGACTTTC. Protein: CARRQGTLHVLTF.

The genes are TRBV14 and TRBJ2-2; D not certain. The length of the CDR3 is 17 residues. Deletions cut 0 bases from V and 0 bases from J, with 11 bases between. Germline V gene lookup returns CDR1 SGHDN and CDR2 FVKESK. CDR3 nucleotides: TGTGCCAGCAGCCAAGATATCCGGGTAGCGAACACCGGGGAGCTGTTTTTT. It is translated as CASSQDIRVANTGELFF.

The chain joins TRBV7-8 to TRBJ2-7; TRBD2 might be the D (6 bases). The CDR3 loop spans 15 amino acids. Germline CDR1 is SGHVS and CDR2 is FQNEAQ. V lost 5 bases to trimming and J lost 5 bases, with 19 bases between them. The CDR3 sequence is CASSNGGTAGNEQYF. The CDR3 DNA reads TGTGCCAGCAGCAATGGGGGGACGGCCGGCAACGAGCAGTACTTC.

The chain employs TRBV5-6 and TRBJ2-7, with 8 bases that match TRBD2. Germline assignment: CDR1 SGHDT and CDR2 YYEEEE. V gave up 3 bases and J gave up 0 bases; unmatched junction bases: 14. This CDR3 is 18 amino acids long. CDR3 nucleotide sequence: TGTGCCAGCAGCTACACCCCTCGGGAGGGGCGTAGCTCCTACGAGCAGTACTTC. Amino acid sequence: CASSYTPREGRSSYEQYF.

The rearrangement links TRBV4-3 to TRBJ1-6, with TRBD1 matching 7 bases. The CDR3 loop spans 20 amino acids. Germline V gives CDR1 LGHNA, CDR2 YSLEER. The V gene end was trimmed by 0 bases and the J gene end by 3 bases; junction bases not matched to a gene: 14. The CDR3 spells CASSQDQGGQLLSYNSPLHF. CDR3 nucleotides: TGCGCCAGCAGCCAAGATCAGGGGGGACAGTTGTTGAGCTATAATTCACCCCTCCACTTT.

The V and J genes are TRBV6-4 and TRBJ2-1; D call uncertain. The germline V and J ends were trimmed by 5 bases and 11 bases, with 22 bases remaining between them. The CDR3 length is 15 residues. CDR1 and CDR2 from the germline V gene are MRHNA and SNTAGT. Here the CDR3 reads CASSPSRSPPRKQFF. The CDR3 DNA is TGTGCCAGCAGTCCCAGTCGGAGCCCGCCGAGGAAGCAGTTCTTC.

The CDR3 DNA reads as TGCGCCAGCAGCTGGGGGGGACAGGGACCCAATGAGCAGTTCTTC. Translating it yields CASSWGGQGPNEQFF. This chain connects TRBV5-1 to TRBJ2-1, with TRBD1 matching over 9 bases. This CDR3 contains 15 residues. Germline trimming cut 3 bases from V and 6 bases from J; bases unmatched to any gene: 7. Germline-derived CDR1 and CDR2 are SGHRS and YFSETQ.

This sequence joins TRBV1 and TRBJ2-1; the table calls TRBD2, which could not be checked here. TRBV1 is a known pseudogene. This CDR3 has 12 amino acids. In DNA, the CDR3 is TGCACCAGCAGCCATTTAGCGGGTGAGCAGTTCTTC. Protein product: CTSSHLAGEQFF.